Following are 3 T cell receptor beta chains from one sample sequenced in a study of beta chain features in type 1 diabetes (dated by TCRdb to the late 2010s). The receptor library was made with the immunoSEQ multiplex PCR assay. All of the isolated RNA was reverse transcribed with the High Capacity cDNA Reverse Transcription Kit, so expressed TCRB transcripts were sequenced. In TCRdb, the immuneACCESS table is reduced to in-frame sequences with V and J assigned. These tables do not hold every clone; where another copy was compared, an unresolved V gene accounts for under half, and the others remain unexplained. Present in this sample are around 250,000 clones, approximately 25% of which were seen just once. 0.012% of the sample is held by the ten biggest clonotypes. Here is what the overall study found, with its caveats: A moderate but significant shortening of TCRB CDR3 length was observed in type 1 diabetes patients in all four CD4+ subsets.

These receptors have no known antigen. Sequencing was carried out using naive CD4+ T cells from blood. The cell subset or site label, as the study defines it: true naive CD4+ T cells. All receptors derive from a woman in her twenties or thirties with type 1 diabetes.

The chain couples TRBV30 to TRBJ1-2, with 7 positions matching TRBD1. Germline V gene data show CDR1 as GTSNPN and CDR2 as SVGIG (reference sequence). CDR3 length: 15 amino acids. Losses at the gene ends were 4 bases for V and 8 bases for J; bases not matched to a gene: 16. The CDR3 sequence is CAWIPGGRGEEGYTF. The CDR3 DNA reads TGTGCCTGGATCCCCGGAGGCAGGGGGGAAGAGGGCTACACCTTC.

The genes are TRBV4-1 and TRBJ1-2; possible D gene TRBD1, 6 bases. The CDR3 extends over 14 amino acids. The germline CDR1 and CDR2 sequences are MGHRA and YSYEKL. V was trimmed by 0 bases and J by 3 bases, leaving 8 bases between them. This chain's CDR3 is CASSQERTDYGYTF. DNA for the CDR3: TGCGCCAGCAGCCAAGAACGGACAGACTATGGCTACACCTTC.

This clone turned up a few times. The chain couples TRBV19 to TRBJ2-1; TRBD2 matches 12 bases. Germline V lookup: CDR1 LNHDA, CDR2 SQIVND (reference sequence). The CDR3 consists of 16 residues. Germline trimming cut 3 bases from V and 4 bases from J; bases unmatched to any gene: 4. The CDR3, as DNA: TGTGCCAGTAGTATTCTAGCGGGAGGGCGATACAATGAGCAGTTCTTC. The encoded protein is CASSILAGGRYNEQFF. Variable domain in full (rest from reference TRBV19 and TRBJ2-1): DGGITQSPKYLFRKEGQNVTLSCEQNLNHDAMYWYRQDPGQGLRLIYYSQIVNDFQKGDIAEGYSVSREKKESFPLTVTSAQKNPTAFYLCASSILAGGRYNEQFFGPGTRLTVL.